Listed below are T cell receptor beta chains from one sample, sequenced in a study of blood T cell repertoires in COVID-19. Measured with immunoSEQ multiplex PCR; TCRdb has only the in-frame clones, and not every one. Of 90,000 to 100,000 clones listed, around 84% are singletons. Sequenced: peripheral blood. These receptors were taken from a man aged 55 to 70 with acute or convalescent COVID-19. Each CDR3 is given with its conserved first and last residue. D genes are given only for firm matches. Where a row states a size, it is once, few, many or the class of an expanded clone; other rows omit it.

clone_size j_call d_call v_call cdr3_nt cdr3_aa
. TRBJ1-1 . TRBV28 TGTGCCAGCACCCTACACACTGAAGCTTTCTTT CASTLHTEAFF
. TRBJ1-5 . TRBV19 TGTGCCAGTAGTAGCAAAAGGGGAACCGCTCAGCCCCAGCATTTT CASSSKRGTAQPQHF
once TRBJ2-5 TRBD1 TRBV5-4 TGTGCCAGCAGCTTGGTGGGACAGGGGGCAGGGGAGACCCAGTACTTC CASSLVGQGAGETQYF
. TRBJ1-1 TRBD1 TRBV18 TGTGCCAGCTCACGACTGGACAGGGGTGAAGCTTTCTTT CASSRLDRGEAFF
. TRBJ2-5 TRBD2 TRBV18 TGTGCCAGCTCACCACCAGCGCTAGCGGGGGGCTGGGAGACCCAGTACTTC CASSPPALAGGWETQYF
. TRBJ1-4 . TRBV7-9 TGTGCCAGCAGCTCGACAGGACCAAATGAAAAACTGTTTTTT CASSSTGPNEKLFF
. TRBJ1-2 . TRBV7-9 TGTGCCAGCAGCCAATATGGGACACTAAGTGGCTACACCTTC CASSQYGTLSGYTF
. TRBJ1-1 TRBD1 TRBV5-1 TGCGCCAGCAGCTTCGGGGTAGCGTACGGGACAGGGCCCACTGAAGCTTTCTTT CASSFGVAYGTGPTEAFF
. TRBJ1-4 TRBD1 TRBV7-6 TGTGCCAGCAGCAAAGACAGGGGAGCTAATGAAAAACTGTTTTTT CASSKDRGANEKLFF
. TRBJ1-4 . TRBV15 TGTGCCACCAGCAGAGTGGAGGAAGATAATGAAAAACTGTTTTTT CATSRVEEDNEKLFF
. TRBJ2-5 . TRBV6-2/TRBV6-3 TGTGCCAGCAGTCGATCCGGGGTCCCTCAAGAGACCCAGTACTTC CASSRSGVPQETQYF
. TRBJ1-2 TRBD1 TRBV11-2 TGTGCCAGCAGCGCACAGGGGAACTATGGCTACACCTTC CASSAQGNYGYTF
once TRBJ1-5 . TRBV5-6 TGTGCCAGCAGCTCTCAGGGGTACCGCAATCAGCCCCAGCATTTT CASSSQGYRNQPQHF
. TRBJ1-1 . TRBV19 TGTGCCAGTAGTTGGGAGGGCACTGAAGCTTTCTTT CASSWEGTEAFF
. TRBJ1-1 . TRBV5-1 TGCGCCAGCAGTTCTCTCCCCCGGGACACCTCCCGGTGGGTCAACACTGAAGCTTTCTTT CASSSLPRDTSRWVNTEAFF
. TRBJ1-1 TRBD1 TRBV7-9 TGTGCCAGCACCAGTACAGGGGGCCGGTTCACTGAAGCTTTCTTT CASTSTGGRFTEAFF
. TRBJ1-4 TRBD1 TRBV5-5 TGTGCCAGCAGGATTCAGGGGGCTACTAATGAAAAACTGTTTTTT CASRIQGATNEKLFF
once TRBJ2-2 . TRBV7-9 TGTGCCAGCAGCTCTACGCGGGGGACACCGTTGGCCGGGGAGCTGTTTTTT CASSSTRGTPLAGELFF
. TRBJ1-6 TRBD1 TRBV14 TGTGCCAGCAGCCGTAGGACAGGAGCTAATTCACCCCTCCACTTT CASSRRTGANSPLHF
once TRBJ2-3 . TRBV5-4 TGTGCCAGCAGCTTGCCCTCTCCCACAGATACGCAGTATTTT CASSLPSPTDTQYF